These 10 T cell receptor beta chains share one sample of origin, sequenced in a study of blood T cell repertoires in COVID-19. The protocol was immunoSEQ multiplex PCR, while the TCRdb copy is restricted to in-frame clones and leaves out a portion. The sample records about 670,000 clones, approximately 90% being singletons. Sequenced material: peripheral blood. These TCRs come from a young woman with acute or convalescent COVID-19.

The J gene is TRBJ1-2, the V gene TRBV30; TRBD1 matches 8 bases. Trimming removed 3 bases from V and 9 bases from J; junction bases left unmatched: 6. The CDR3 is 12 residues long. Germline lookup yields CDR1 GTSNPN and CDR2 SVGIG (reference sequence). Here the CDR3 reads CAWSSGQGSYTF. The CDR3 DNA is TGTGCCTGGAGCTCAGGACAGGGAAGCTACACCTTC. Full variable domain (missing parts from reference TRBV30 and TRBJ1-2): SQTIHQWPATLVQPVGSPLSLECTVEGTSNPNLYWYRQAAGRGLQLLFYSVGIGQISSEVPQNLSASRPQDRQFILSSKKLLLSDSGFYLCAWSSGQGSYTFGSGTRLTVV.

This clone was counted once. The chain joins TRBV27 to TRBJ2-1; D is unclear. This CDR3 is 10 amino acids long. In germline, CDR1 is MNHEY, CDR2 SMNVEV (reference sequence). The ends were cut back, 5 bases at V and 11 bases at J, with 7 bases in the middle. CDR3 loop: CASSPSKQFF. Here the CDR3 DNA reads TGTGCCAGCAGTCCCAGTAAGCAGTTCTTC.

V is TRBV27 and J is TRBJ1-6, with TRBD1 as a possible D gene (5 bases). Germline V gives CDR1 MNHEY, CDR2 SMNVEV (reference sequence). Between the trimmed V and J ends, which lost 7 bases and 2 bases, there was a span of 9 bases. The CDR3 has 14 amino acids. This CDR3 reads CASKGVPYNSPLHF. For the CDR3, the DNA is TGTGCCAGCAAAGGGGTCCCCTATAATTCACCCCTCCACTTT.

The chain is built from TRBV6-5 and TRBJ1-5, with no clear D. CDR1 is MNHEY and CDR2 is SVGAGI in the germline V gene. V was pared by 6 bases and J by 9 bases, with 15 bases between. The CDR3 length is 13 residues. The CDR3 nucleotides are TGTGCCAGCAGCCCATATGGGAGACGGCCCCAGCATTTT. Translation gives CASSPYGRRPQHF.

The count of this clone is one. CDR3 sequence: CASSFLDIGRLNEKLFF. In DNA form, the CDR3 reads TGTGCCAGCAGTTTTCTCGATATAGGCAGGCTAAATGAAAAACTGTTTTTT. This sequence joins TRBV28 and TRBJ1-4, with no clear D. V was pared by 3 bases and J by 5 bases, with 19 bases between. The CDR3 contains 17 residues. CDR1 is MDHEN and CDR2 is SYDVKM in the germline V gene.

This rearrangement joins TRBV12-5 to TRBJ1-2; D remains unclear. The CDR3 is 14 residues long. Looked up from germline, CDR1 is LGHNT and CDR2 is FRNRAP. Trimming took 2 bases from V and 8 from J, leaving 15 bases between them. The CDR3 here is CASGLSKGGSGYTF. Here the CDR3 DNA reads TGTGCTAGTGGTTTGTCCAAAGGTGGGAGCGGCTACACCTTC.

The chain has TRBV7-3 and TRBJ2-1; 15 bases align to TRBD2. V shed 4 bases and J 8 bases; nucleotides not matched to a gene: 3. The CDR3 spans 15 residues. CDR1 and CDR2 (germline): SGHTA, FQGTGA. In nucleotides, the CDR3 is TGTGCCAGCAGCTGGACTAGCGGGGGGGGCGATGAGCAGTTCTTC. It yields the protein CASSWTSGGGDEQFF.

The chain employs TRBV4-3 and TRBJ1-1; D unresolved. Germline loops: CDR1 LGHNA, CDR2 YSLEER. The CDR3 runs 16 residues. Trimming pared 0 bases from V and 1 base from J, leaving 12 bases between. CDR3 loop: CASSQDMGYRNTEAFF. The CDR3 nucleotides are TGCGCCAGCAGCCAAGATATGGGCTATCGGAACACTGAAGCTTTCTTT.

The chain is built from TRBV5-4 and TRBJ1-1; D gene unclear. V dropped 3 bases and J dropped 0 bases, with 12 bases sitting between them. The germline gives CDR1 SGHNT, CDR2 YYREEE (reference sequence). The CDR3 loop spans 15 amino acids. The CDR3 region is CASSSYSKLNTEAFF. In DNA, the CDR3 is TGTGCCAGCAGCTCCTACTCAAAATTGAACACTGAAGCTTTCTTT.

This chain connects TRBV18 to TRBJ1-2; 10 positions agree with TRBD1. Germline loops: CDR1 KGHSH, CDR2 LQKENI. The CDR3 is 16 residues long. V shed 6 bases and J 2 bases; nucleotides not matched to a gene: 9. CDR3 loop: CASSTEDRGRNYGYTF. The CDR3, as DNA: TGTGCCAGCTCCACCGAAGACAGGGGGCGCAACTATGGCTACACCTTC.